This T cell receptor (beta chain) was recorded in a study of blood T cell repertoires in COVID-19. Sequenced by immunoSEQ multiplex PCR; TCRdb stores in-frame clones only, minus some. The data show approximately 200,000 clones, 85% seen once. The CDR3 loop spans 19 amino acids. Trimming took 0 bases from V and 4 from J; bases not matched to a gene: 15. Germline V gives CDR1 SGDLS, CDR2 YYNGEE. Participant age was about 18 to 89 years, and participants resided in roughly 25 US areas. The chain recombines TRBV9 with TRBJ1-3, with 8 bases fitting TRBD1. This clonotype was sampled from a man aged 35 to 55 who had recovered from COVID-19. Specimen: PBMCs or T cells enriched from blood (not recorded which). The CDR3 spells CASSVEGVLLTGDGNTIYF. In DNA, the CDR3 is TGTGCCAGCAGCGTAGAGGGCGTTCTTTTGACAGGGGACGGAAACACCATATATTTT. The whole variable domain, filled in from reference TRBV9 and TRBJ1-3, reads DSGVTQTPKHLITATGQRVTLRCSPRSGDLSVYWYQQSLDQGLQFLIQYYNGEERAKGNILERFSAQQFPDLHSELNLSSLELGDSALYFCASSVEGVLLTGDGNTIYFGEGSWLTVV.